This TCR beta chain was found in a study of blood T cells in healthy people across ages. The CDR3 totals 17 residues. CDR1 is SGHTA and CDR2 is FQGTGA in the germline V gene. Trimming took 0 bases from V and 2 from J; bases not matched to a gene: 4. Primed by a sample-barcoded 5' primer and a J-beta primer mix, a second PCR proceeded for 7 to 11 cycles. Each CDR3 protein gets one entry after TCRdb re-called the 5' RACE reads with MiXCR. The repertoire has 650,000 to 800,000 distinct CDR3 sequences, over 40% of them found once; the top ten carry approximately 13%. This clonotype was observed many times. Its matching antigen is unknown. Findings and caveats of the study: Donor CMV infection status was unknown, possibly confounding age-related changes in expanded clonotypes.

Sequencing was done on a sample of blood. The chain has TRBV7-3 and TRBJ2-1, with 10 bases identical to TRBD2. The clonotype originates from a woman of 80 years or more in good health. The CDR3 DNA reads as TGTGCCAGCAGCTTAACGGGCGGGACTAGCGCCTACAATGAGCAGTTCTTC. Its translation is CASSLTGGTSAYNEQFF.